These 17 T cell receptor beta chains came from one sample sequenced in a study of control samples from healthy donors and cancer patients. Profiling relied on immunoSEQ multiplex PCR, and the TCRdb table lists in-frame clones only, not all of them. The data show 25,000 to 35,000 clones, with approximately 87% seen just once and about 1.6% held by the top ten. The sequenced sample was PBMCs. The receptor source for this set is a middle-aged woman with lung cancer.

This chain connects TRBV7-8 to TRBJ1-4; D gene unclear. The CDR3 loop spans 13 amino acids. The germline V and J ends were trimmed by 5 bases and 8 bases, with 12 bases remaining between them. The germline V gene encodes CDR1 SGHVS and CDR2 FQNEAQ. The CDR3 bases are TGTGCCAGCAGCCGGGGTGGAGGGGAAAAACTGTTTTTT. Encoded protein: CASSRGGGEKLFF.

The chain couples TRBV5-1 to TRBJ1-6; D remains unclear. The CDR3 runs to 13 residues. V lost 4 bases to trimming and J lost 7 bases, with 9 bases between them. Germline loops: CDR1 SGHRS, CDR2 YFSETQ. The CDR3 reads CASSPSGNSPLHF. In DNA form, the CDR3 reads TGCGCCAGCAGCCCCAGTGGGAATTCACCCCTCCACTTT.

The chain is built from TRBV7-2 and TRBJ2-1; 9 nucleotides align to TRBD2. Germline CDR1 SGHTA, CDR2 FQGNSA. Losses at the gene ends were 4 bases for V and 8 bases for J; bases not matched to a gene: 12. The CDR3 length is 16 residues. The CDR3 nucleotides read TGTGCCAGCAGCTCTAGCGGCGGGGGGGCATTTGATGAGCAGTTCTTC. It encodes CASSSSGGGAFDEQFF.

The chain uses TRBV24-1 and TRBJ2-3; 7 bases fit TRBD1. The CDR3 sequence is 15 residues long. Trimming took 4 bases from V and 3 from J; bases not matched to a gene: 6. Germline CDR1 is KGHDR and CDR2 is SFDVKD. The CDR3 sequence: CATSEGWDRTDTQYF. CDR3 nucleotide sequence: TGTGCCACCAGTGAGGGCTGGGACAGAACAGATACGCAGTATTTT.

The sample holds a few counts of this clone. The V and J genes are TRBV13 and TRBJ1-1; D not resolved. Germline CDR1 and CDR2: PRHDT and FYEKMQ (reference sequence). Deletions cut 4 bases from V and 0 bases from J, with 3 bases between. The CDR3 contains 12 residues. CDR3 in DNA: TGTGCCAGCAGCTGGATGAACACTGAAGCTTTCTTT. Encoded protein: CASSWMNTEAFF.

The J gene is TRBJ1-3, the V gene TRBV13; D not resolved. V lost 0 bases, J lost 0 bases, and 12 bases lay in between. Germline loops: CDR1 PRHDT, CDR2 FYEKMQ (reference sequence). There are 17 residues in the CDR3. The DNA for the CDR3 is TGTGCCAGCAGCTTAGGAGCGGGCCCAAGCTCTGGAAACACCATATATTTT. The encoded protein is CASSLGAGPSSGNTIYF. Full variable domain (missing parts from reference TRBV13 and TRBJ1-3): AAGVIQSPRHLIKEKRETATLKCYPIPRHDTVYWYQQGPGQDPQFLISFYEKMQSDKGSIPDRFSAQQFSDYHSELNMSSLELGDSALYFCASSLGAGPSSGNTIYFGEGSWLTVV.

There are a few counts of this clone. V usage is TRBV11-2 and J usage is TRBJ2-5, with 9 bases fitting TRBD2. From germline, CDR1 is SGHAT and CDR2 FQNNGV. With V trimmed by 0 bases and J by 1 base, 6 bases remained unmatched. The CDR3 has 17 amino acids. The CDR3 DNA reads TGTGCCAGCAGCTTAGATCGGGGTAGCGGGGGCCAAGAGACCCAGTACTTC. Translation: CASSLDRGSGGQETQYF.

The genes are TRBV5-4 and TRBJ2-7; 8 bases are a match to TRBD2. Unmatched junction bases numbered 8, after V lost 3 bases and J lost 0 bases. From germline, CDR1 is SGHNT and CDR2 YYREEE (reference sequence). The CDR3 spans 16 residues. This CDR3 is CASSSGQREGSYEQYF. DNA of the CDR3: TGTGCCAGCAGCTCGGGGCAACGGGAGGGCTCCTACGAGCAGTACTTC.

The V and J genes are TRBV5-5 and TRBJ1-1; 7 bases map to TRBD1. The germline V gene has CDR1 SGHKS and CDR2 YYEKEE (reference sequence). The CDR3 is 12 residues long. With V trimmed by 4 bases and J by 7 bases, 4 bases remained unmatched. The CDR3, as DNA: TGTGCCAGCAGCATCCGGGACAGTGAAGCTTTCTTT. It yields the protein CASSIRDSEAFF.

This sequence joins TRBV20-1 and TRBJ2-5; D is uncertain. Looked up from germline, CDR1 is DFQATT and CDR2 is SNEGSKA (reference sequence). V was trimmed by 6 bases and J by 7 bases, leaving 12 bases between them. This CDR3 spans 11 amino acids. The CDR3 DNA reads TGCAGTGCCCCTAAAAGCCTGACCCAGTACTTC. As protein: CSAPKSLTQYF.

CDR3 loop: CASSLAGQGVYNEQFF. DNA of the CDR3: TGTGCCAGCAGCTTGGCGGGACAGGGGGTCTACAATGAGCAGTTCTTC. The chain couples TRBV5-4 to TRBJ2-1; 11 bases match TRBD1. V trimming: 0 bases; J trimming: 3 bases; junction bases outside the gene matches: 2. The CDR3 is made up of 16 amino acids. Germline V lookup: CDR1 SGHNT, CDR2 YYREEE (reference sequence).

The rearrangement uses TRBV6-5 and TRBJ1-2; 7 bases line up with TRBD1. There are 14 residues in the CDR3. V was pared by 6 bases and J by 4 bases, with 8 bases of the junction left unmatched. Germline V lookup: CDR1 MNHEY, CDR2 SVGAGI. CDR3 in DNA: TGTGCCAGCAGGCCGACAGGGACTACCTATGGCTACACCTTC. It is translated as CASRPTGTTYGYTF.

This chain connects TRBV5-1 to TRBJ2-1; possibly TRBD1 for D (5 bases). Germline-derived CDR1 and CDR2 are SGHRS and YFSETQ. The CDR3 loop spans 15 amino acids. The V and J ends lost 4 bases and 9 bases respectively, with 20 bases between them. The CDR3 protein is CASSPLFGGAGEQFF. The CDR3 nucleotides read TGCGCCAGCAGCCCCCTCTTTGGTGGGGCCGGTGAGCAGTTCTTC.

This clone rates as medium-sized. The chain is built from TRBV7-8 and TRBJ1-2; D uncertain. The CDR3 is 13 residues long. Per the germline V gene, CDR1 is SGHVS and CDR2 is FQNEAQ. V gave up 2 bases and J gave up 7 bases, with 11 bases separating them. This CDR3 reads CASSLSEEGGYTF. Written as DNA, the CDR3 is TGTGCCAGCAGCTTAAGTGAGGAGGGTGGCTACACCTTC. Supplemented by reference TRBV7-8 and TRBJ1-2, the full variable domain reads GAGVSQSPRYKVAKRGQDVALRCDPISGHVSLFWYQQALGQGPEFLTYFQNEAQLDKSGLPSDRFFAERPEGSVSTLKIQRTQQEDSAVYLCASSLSEEGGYTFGSGTRLTVV.

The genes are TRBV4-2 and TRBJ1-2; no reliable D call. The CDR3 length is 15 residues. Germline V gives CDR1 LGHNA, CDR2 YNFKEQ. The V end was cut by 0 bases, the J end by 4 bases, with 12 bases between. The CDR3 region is CASSQDFPRPYGYTF. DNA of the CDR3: TGTGCCAGCAGCCAAGATTTTCCCAGGCCCTATGGCTACACCTTC.

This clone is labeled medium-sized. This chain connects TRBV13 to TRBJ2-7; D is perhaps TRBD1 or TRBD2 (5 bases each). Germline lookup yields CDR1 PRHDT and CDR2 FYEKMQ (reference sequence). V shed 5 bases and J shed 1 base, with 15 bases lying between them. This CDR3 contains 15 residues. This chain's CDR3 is CASSPTGTESYEQYF. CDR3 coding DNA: TGTGCCAGCAGCCCCACCGGGACCGAATCCTACGAGCAGTACTTC.

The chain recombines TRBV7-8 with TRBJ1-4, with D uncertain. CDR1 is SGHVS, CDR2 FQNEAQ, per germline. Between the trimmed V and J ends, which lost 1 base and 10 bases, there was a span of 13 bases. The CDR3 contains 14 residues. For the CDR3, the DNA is TGTGCCAGCAGCTTAGTTGGGGATCTAACAAAACTGTTTTTT. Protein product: CASSLVGDLTKLFF.